Shown below are 22 T cell receptor beta chains from a single sample sequenced in a study of blood T cells in healthy people across ages. Combining a sample-barcoded 5' primer with a J-beta primer mix, a second PCR ran for roughly 7 to 12 cycles. MiXCR, applied by TCRdb to the 5' RACE reads, yields one record per CDR3 protein. The repertoire holds approximately 730,000 distinct CDR3 sequences, with more than 40% as singletons. Material: blood. These receptor sequences come from a woman aged 55-75 years in good health.

The V gene is TRBV9, the J gene TRBJ2-7; a possible D gene is TRBD1 (5 bases). The CDR3 runs 14 residues. Between the trimmed V and J ends, which lost 0 bases and 10 bases, there was a span of 17 bases. Germline values: CDR1 SGDLS, CDR2 YYNGEE. CDR3 sequence reads: CASSVGGRDLTQYF. DNA for the CDR3: TGTGCCAGCAGCGTAGGGGGCAGGGATTTAACCCAGTACTTC. Complete variable domain (other parts from reference TRBV9 and TRBJ2-7): DSGVTQTPKHLITATGQRVTLRCSPRSGDLSVYWYQQSLDQGLQFLIQYYNGEERAKGNILERFSAQQFPDLHSELNLSSLELGDSALYFCASSVGGRDLTQYFGPGTRLTVT.

The chain is built from TRBV29-1 and TRBJ1-1; D not resolved. Germline CDR1 SQVTM, CDR2 ANQGSEA. The CDR3 runs to 11 residues. Trimming cost V 7 bases and J 1 base, with 7 bases left between them. CDR3 coding DNA: TGCAGCGGCTCGAAGAACACTGAAGCTTTCTTT. Its translation: CSGSKNTEAFF.

The V gene is TRBV7-2, the J gene TRBJ1-2; tentatively, D is TRBD1 (6 bases). There are 13 residues in the CDR3. V was trimmed by 3 bases and J by 8 bases, leaving 13 bases between them. Per germline, CDR1 SGHTA and CDR2 FQGNSA. Here the CDR3 reads CASSFGGQEGYTF. In DNA, the CDR3 is TGTGCCAGCAGCTTTGGGGGGCAAGAAGGCTACACCTTC.

The chain recombines TRBV27 with TRBJ2-3; TRBD2 aligns across 8 bases. The germline V gene has CDR1 MNHEY and CDR2 SMNVEV (reference sequence). V lost 5 bases, J lost 6 bases, and 7 bases stayed unmatched. The CDR3 consists of 14 residues. Written as DNA, the CDR3 is TGTGCCAGCAGTCGGGTAGCGGGGTTGGATACGCAGTATTTT. Protein: CASSRVAGLDTQYF.

This clonotype was seen only once. The CDR3 protein is CSVEGLAVPGETQYF. The CDR3 region has the DNA TGCAGCGTTGAAGGACTAGCGGTCCCAGGGGAGACCCAGTACTTC. The chain carries TRBV29-1 and TRBJ2-5, with 9 bases lining up with TRBD2. Germline CDR1 is SQVTM and CDR2 is ANQGSEA. J lost 5 bases, V lost 1 base, and 8 bases had no gene match. The CDR3 totals 15 residues.

This chain connects TRBV12-5 to TRBJ2-3; 10 bases are shared with TRBD2. CDR1 LGHNT and CDR2 FRNRAP come from the germline V gene. The CDR3 totals 17 residues. V was pared by 1 base and J by 0 bases, with 4 bases of the junction left unmatched. The chain's CDR3 is CASGLGTTSGSTDTQYF. CDR3 coding DNA: TGTGCTAGTGGTTTGGGAACGACTAGCGGGAGCACAGATACGCAGTATTTT.

In DNA form, the CDR3 reads TGTGCCAGCAGCAGCGGGCAGGAGGAGCAGTTCTTC. As protein: CASSSGQEEQFF. The chain uses TRBV7-9 and TRBJ2-1, with a weak D call TRBD2 (6 bases). CDR1 SEHNR and CDR2 FQNEAQ come from the germline V gene (reference sequence). V was clipped by 5 bases and J by 10 bases, with 12 bases between them. The CDR3 length is 12 residues.

CDR3 residues: CASSQLPIGQGAYEQYF. The CDR3 DNA reads as TGTGCCAGCAGCCAACTCCCGATAGGACAGGGGGCGTACGAGCAGTACTTC. V gene TRBV3-1 combines with J gene TRBJ2-7; TRBD1 agrees at 11 bases. Looked up from germline, CDR1 is LGHDT and CDR2 is YNNKEL (reference sequence). CDR3 length equals 17 residues. J gave up 4 bases and V 2 bases, and 10 bases lay outside the gene matches.

This clonotype occurred a few times. V is TRBV27 and J is TRBJ1-2; 9 positions match TRBD1. This CDR3 spans 15 amino acids. Germline V gene data show CDR1 as MNHEY and CDR2 as SMNVEV (reference sequence). Trimming took 6 bases from V and 4 from J; bases not matched to a gene: 9. The CDR3 loop reads CASRSRQGVGYGYTF. CDR3 nucleotides: TGTGCCAGCAGATCGAGACAGGGGGTAGGCTATGGCTACACCTTC.

This clonotype was seen repeatedly, ten times or more. This chain joins TRBV5-1 and TRBJ2-7; the D gene is possibly TRBD2 (6 bases). Trimming took 4 bases from V and 0 from J, leaving 14 bases between them. Germline V lookup: CDR1 SGHRS, CDR2 YFSETQ. The CDR3 is 15 residues long. The CDR3 region has the DNA TGCGCCAGCAGCCCTGACACGGAGGGCTCCTACGAGCAGTACTTC. It encodes CASSPDTEGSYEQYF.

This clonotype was seen many times. The J gene is TRBJ2-5, the V gene TRBV9, with a possible D match to TRBD2 (6 bases). Trimming left V 4 bases short and J 2 bases short, with 15 bases between. This CDR3 has 15 residues. Germline V CDR1 and CDR2: SGDLS, YYNGEE. The CDR3 sequence is CASSPRVGLQETQYF. CDR3 bases: TGTGCCAGCAGCCCTAGAGTAGGACTACAAGAGACCCAGTACTTC.

The CDR3 protein is CASSQMSRSEQFF. The CDR3 coding sequence is TGTGCCAGCAGCCAAATGAGTCGAAGTGAGCAGTTCTTC. The V call is TRBV3-1, the J call TRBJ2-1; the D is unclear. CDR1 is LGHDT and CDR2 is YNNKEL in the germline V gene (reference sequence). Trimming cost V 2 bases and J 9 bases, with 11 bases left between them. The CDR3 consists of 13 residues.

This clonotype showed up many times. A much larger clone is a single base away; this may be a read error. The J gene is TRBJ2-1, the V gene TRBV7-9, with a weak D call TRBD2 (5 bases). The DNA end is a closer match to TRBJ2-7, so the J assignment may be wrong. This CDR3 contains 15 residues. From germline, CDR1 is SEHNR and CDR2 FQNEAQ (reference sequence). CDR3: CASSFVGGGFNEQYF. The CDR3 nucleotides are TGTGCCAGCAGCTTCGTCGGTGGCGGGTTCAATGAGCAGTACTTC.

The chain is built from TRBV5-1 and TRBJ1-6; the match to TRBD1 covers 8 bases. In germline, CDR1 is SGHRS, CDR2 YFSETQ. Trimming took 0 bases from V and 5 from J; bases not matched to a gene: 7. CDR3 length equals 17 residues. CDR3 sequence (DNA): TGCGCCAGCAGCTTGGTCGTTGGACAGGGCGATAATTCACCCCTCCACTTT. Translation: CASSLVVGQGDNSPLHF.

The V gene is TRBV6-1, the J gene TRBJ2-1, with 8 bases fitting TRBD1. CDR3 length: 15 amino acids. V gave up 5 bases and J gave up 8 bases; unmatched junction bases: 11. The germline CDR1 and CDR2 sequences are MNHNS and SASEGT. CDR3 nucleotides: TGTGCCAGCAGTCGGACAGGGAATGAGTGGGATGAGCAGTTCTTC. It is translated as CASSRTGNEWDEQFF.

The chain recombines TRBV30 with TRBJ1-1; D unclear. There are 15 residues in the CDR3. Germline CDR1 reads GTSNPN; CDR2 reads SVGIG (reference sequence). V lost 2 bases to trimming and J lost 1 base, with 14 bases between them. The CDR3 loop reads CAWSPSPDGNTEAFF. DNA for the CDR3: TGTGCCTGGAGTCCAAGCCCGGACGGGAACACTGAAGCTTTCTTT.

There are many counts of this clonotype. The chain has TRBV29-1 and TRBJ2-1; 13 nucleotides match TRBD2. Germline V gene lookup returns CDR1 SQVTM and CDR2 ANQGSEA. The CDR3 loop spans 17 amino acids. V was clipped by 1 base and J by 2 bases; unmatched bases: 5. CDR3 protein: CSVEGTSGRSAYNEQFF. In DNA form, the CDR3 reads TGCAGCGTTGAAGGGACTAGCGGGAGATCAGCCTACAATGAGCAGTTCTTC.

Ten or more counts support this clonotype. This chain connects TRBV7-2 to TRBJ2-1; 7 bases fit TRBD1. The length of the CDR3 is 16 residues. The V gene's germline CDR1 is SGHTA and CDR2 FQGNSA. V was pared by 1 base and J by 3 bases, with 6 bases of the junction left unmatched. As DNA, the CDR3 is TGTGCCAGCAGCTTAGGCCGGGACAGTGACTACAATGAGCAGTTCTTC. Translating gives CASSLGRDSDYNEQFF.

This clonotype was counted ten times or more. For the CDR3, the DNA is TGTGCCATCAGCGGACAAGACAATGAGCAGTTCTTC. It codes for CAISGQDNEQFF. The chain couples TRBV10-3 to TRBJ2-1; D possibly corresponds to TRBD1 (5 bases). Germline loops: CDR1 ENHRY, CDR2 SYGVKD. The CDR3 runs to 12 residues. Between the trimmed V and J ends, which lost 6 bases and 5 bases, there was a span of 8 bases.

The chain links TRBV11-2 to TRBJ1-2; TRBD1 might be the D (6 bases). Germline V gene sequence: CDR1 SGHAT, CDR2 FQNNGV. Trimming removed 4 bases from V and 3 bases from J, with 18 bases in between. This CDR3 has 16 amino acids. The DNA for the CDR3 is TGTGCCAGCAGCTCAGGAGGGGGGGATGTTGACTATGGCTACACCTTC. This encodes CASSSGGGDVDYGYTF.

This clonotype was recorded a few times. This CDR3 is CAIGYFYNEQFF. The CDR3 region has the DNA TGTGCCATCGGTTACTTCTACAATGAGCAGTTCTTC. The chain employs TRBV10-3 and TRBJ2-1; D is undetermined. CDR1 is ENHRY, CDR2 SYGVKD, per germline. Trimming removed 8 bases at V and 3 bases at J, with 8 bases between. CDR3 length equals 12 residues.

This clonotype was observed a single time. The rearrangement links TRBV12-3 or TRBV12-4 to TRBJ2-5; 13 nucleotides align to TRBD2. The better agreement between TRBJ2-7 and the DNA end casts doubt on the J call. The CDR3 totals 16 residues. CDR3 coding DNA: TGTGCCAGCAGTCATTCGACTAGCGGGGGGACCTGCGAGCAGTACTTC. Protein: CASSHSTSGGTCEQYF.